This T cell receptor beta chain originates from a study of T cell responses to AZD1222 COVID-19 vaccine. This clone has just one count. What it recognizes is unknown. Notes on the study in general: CD4 TCRs associated with vaccination spanned spike, dominating at 160-218 and 743-854.

Trimming left V 5 bases short and J 10 bases short, with 18 bases between. Per germline, CDR1 LNHNV and CDR2 YYDKDF (reference sequence). This CDR3 comprises 14 residues. Some clones are missing from TCRdb's copy, which holds only in-frame ones; the method was immunoSEQ multiplex PCR. The repertoire includes 55,000 to 65,000 clones, around 90% of them detected once, and around 15% sits in the top ten. The receptor was derived from an adult in good health. The chain is built from TRBV15 and TRBJ2-1; D is perhaps TRBD1 (5 bases). Sequences were derived from peripheral blood, sampled on day 0 of AZD1222 vaccination. DNA for the CDR3: TGTGCCACCAGCGGGGTCTCCCTTGCAGGGGAGCAGTTCTTC. Translation gives CATSGVSLAGEQFF.